Each of the 9 T cell receptor beta chains below was sequenced from the same sample in a study of cytomegalovirus exposure and HLA in healthy donors. In the PCR, 60 Vbeta and 13 Jbeta primers were used. The method was immunoSEQ multiplex PCR; TCRdb's version includes in-frame clones alone and lacks a portion of them. The table has about 140,000 clones, around 85% seen once. The sample comprised PBMCs. The receptors shown here come from a female donor in good health and CMV-seronegative.

The J gene is TRBJ1-4, the V gene TRBV29-1; 8 bases are a match to TRBD1. With V trimmed by 6 bases and J by 2 bases, 8 bases remained unmatched. CDR3 length equals 15 residues. The V gene's germline CDR1 is SQVTM and CDR2 ANQGSEA. CDR3 in amino acids: CSVAGGVGTNEKLFF. CDR3 DNA: TGCAGCGTGGCAGGGGGCGTGGGGACTAATGAAAAACTGTTTTTT.

Only a few counts were recorded for this clone. The chain employs TRBV29-1 and TRBJ1-2; 9 bases map to TRBD1. After removal of 5 bases from V and 8 bases from J, the junction contained 6 bases not matched to a gene. The CDR3 sequence is 12 residues long. CDR1 is SQVTM and CDR2 is ANQGSEA in the germline V gene. The CDR3 DNA is TGCAGCGTTCCAGGACAGGGGCTGGGCTACACCTTC. Its translation is CSVPGQGLGYTF. Full variable domain (outside the CDR3, taken from reference TRBV29-1 and TRBJ1-2): SAVISQKPSRDICQRGTSLTIQCQVDSQVTMMFWYRQQPGQSLTLIATANQGSEATYESGFVIDKFPISRPNLTFSTLTVSNMSPEDSSIYLCSVPGQGLGYTFGSGTRLTVV.

This chain links TRBV28 with TRBJ2-7; D remains unclear. The CDR3 has 12 residues. The V end was cut by 2 bases, the J end by 4 bases, with 6 bases between. In germline, CDR1 is MDHEN, CDR2 SYDVKM. The CDR3 sequence: CASSLEIYEQYF. In nucleotides, the CDR3 is TGTGCCAGCAGTTTAGAGATTTACGAGCAGTACTTC.

V usage is TRBV29-1 and J usage is TRBJ1-2; D unclear. The CDR3 consists of 15 residues. Germline-derived CDR1 and CDR2 are SQVTM and ANQGSEA. With 0 bases removed from V and 0 bases from J, the gap between germline ends came to 11 bases. The CDR3 protein is CSVEEQAETNYGYTF. The CDR3, as DNA: TGCAGCGTTGAAGAGCAGGCTGAAACTAACTATGGCTACACCTTC. Full variable domain (remainder filled in from reference TRBV29-1 and TRBJ1-2): SAVISQKPSRDICQRGTSLTIQCQVDSQVTMMFWYRQQPGQSLTLIATANQGSEATYESGFVIDKFPISRPNLTFSTLTVSNMSPEDSSIYLCSVEEQAETNYGYTFGSGTRLTVV.

V is TRBV15 and J is TRBJ1-5, with D possibly TRBD1 on 6 matching bases. The CDR3 sequence is 15 residues long. The V end lost 0 bases, the J end lost 5 bases, and 11 bases lay between the germline ends. Germline V gene sequence: CDR1 LNHNV, CDR2 YYDKDF (reference sequence). This chain's CDR3 is CATSRDWTDHQPQHF. The CDR3 nucleotides read TGTGCCACCAGCAGAGATTGGACAGACCATCAGCCCCAGCATTTT.

The chain has TRBV7-9 and TRBJ2-7, with 8 bases that match TRBD1. J lost 3 bases, V lost 5 bases, and 12 bases had no gene match. This CDR3 is built from 16 residues. Per the germline V gene, CDR1 is SEHNR and CDR2 is FQNEAQ (reference sequence). This chain's CDR3 is CASSPVADRANYEQYF. In DNA form, the CDR3 reads TGTGCCAGCAGCCCAGTAGCGGACAGGGCCAACTACGAGCAGTACTTC.

The chain joins TRBV19 to TRBJ2-1, with D perhaps matching TRBD1 (5 bases). The germline V gene has CDR1 LNHDA and CDR2 SQIVND (reference sequence). The CDR3 loop spans 13 amino acids. V dropped 5 bases and J dropped 4 bases, with 9 bases sitting between them. The CDR3 nucleotides read TGTGCCAGTAGTCAAGGGGCTTACAATGAGCAGTTCTTC. This codes for CASSQGAYNEQFF.

In its sample, this clone was seen a few times. The rearrangement links TRBV15 to TRBJ1-4; the D gene is possibly TRBD1 (6 bases). The CDR3 spans 16 residues. The V gene's germline CDR1 is LNHNV and CDR2 YYDKDF (reference sequence). V was trimmed by 3 bases and J by 4 bases, leaving 15 bases between them. The CDR3 region has the DNA TGTGCCACCAGCAGCCGTTGGACAGCGCTTAATGAAAAACTGTTTTTT. Protein product: CATSSRWTALNEKLFF.

In this sample, this clone turned up once. This sequence joins TRBV7-3 and TRBJ2-3; D may be TRBD1 (5 bases). CDR1 is SGHTA, CDR2 FQGTGA, per germline. This CDR3 is built from 13 residues. Trimming shortened V by 5 bases and J by 5 bases, and 11 bases separated the two germline ends. CDR3 in amino acids: CASSRGWVDTQYF. CDR3 nucleotide sequence: TGTGCCAGCAGCAGGGGATGGGTAGATACGCAGTATTTT.